Each of the 28 T cell receptor beta chains below was sequenced from the same sample in a study of regulatory T cells in long-lasting Graves disease. Researchers made TCR beta libraries by using iRepertoire HTBI primers and running Arm-PCR on CDR3 regions. TCRdb re-called the multiplex PCR reads through MiXCR, storing one row per CDR3 protein. In the table there are a few hundred thousand distinct CDR3 sequences, over 20% of which are singletons. The time point is: newly diagnosed GD, antithyroid drugs for less than 3 months. Extracted RNA from PBMCs served as the source of the TCR library. This specimen was peripheral blood mononuclear cells (PBMCs), taken at new diagnosis, from a patient treated with antithyroid drugs. Source of these receptors: a female donor with Graves disease.

This clonotype was counted once. This chain uses TRBV4-3 with TRBJ1-4; the D is unclear. The CDR3 runs to 15 residues. The germline V and J ends were trimmed by 0 bases and 4 bases, with 9 bases remaining between them. Per the germline V gene, CDR1 is LGHNA and CDR2 is YSLEER. The chain's CDR3 is CASSQDRRSNEKLFF. The CDR3, as DNA: TGCGCCAGCAGCCAAGATCGGCGGAGTAATGAAAAACTGTTTTTT.

This clonotype was detected only a few times. This chain uses TRBV10-2 with TRBJ2-7; no clear D gene. The germline V gene encodes CDR1 WSHSY and CDR2 SAAADI. Trimming removed 1 base at V and 2 bases at J, with 6 bases between. The CDR3 loop spans 13 amino acids. The CDR3 sequence is CASSEYRPYEQYF. In DNA, the CDR3 is TGCGCCAGCAGTGAGTATCGACCCTACGAGCAGTACTTC.

This clonotype was recorded a few times. The likely explanation is a read error, given a far larger clone one base away. The chain uses TRBV3-1 and TRBJ2-1; D tentatively fits TRBD1 or TRBD2 (5 bases each). Trimming cost V 0 bases and J 10 bases, with 16 bases left between them. The germline V gene has CDR1 LGHDT and CDR2 YNNKEL (reference sequence). This CDR3 comprises 15 residues. The CDR3 DNA is TGTGCCAGCAGCCAAGACACTAGAGGGGCCTACGAGCAGTTCTTC. Translation gives CASSQDTRGAYEQFF.

This clonotype was observed many times. The chain is built from TRBV10-1 and TRBJ2-7, with TRBD1 matching 10 bases. V was pared by 6 bases and J by 0 bases, with 5 bases of the junction left unmatched. The CDR3 covers 15 residues. CDR1 is WNHNN and CDR2 is SYGVQD in the germline V gene (reference sequence). DNA of the CDR3: TGCGCCAGCAGAGCCGGGACAGGGGACTCCTACGAGCAGTACTTC. Translating it yields CASRAGTGDSYEQYF.

The table lists this clonotype with many counts. The V call is TRBV7-7, the J call TRBJ2-7; 11 bases align to TRBD2. Germline CDR1 and CDR2: SSHAT and FNYEAQ (reference sequence). This CDR3 has 16 residues. The ends lost 1 base at V and 2 bases at J; junction bases unmatched: 4. Here the CDR3 reads CASSLGPSGGPYEQYF. CDR3 in DNA: TGTGCCAGCAGCTTAGGTCCTAGCGGGGGGCCCTACGAGCAGTACTTC.

The table lists this clonotype with many counts. The CDR3 region has the DNA TGTGCCAGCAGTACAGGGGGCCTCCGGAACACTGAAGCTTTCTTT. Its protein is CASSTGGLRNTEAFF. V is TRBV28 and J is TRBJ1-1, with TRBD1 matching over 9 bases. This CDR3 region has 15 residues. The V gene's germline CDR1 is MDHEN and CDR2 SYDVKM. V shed 5 bases, J shed 1 base, and the junction held 5 bases outside the gene matches.

The CDR3: CASSLGNNLYYEQYF. CDR3 DNA: TGTGCCAGCAGCTTAGGAAACAATTTATATTACGAGCAGTACTTC. The chain has TRBV7-2 and TRBJ2-7, with D uncertain. In germline, CDR1 is SGHTA, CDR2 FQGNSA. With 1 base removed from V and 4 bases from J, the gap between germline ends came to 14 bases. The CDR3 is 15 amino acids.

This sequence joins TRBV2 and TRBJ1-4; D gene uncertain. CDR3 length: 13 residues. Germline values: CDR1 SNHLY, CDR2 FYNNEI. The germline V and J ends were trimmed by 5 bases and 3 bases, with 7 bases remaining between them. In DNA, the CDR3 is TGTGCCAGCAGTCCCGGGCCTAATGAAAAACTGTTTTTT. This sequence encodes CASSPGPNEKLFF.

A word on this clonotype: A much larger clonotype is one base distant, so this may be a read error. The chain has TRBV2 and TRBJ2-3; D gene ambiguous. V lost 6 bases and J lost 1, with 17 bases in between. CDR1 is SNHLY, CDR2 FYNNEI, per germline. This CDR3 has 16 amino acids. CDR3 nucleotides: TGTGCCAGCAGCTTTACTCCACTTTACGGCACAGATACGCAGTATTTT. Protein: CASSFTPLYGTDTQYF.

This clonotype has at least ten counts. The chain uses TRBV28 and TRBJ2-6; D may be TRBD1 or TRBD2 (6 bases each). Germline CDR1 and CDR2: MDHEN and SYDVKM. There are 20 residues in the CDR3. The germline V and J ends were trimmed by 3 bases and 4 bases, with 25 bases remaining between them. The CDR3 spells CASSFWGKRGARAGANVLTF. In DNA, the CDR3 is TGTGCCAGCAGTTTTTGGGGCAAGAGGGGGGCGCGGGCCGGGGCCAACGTCCTGACTTTC.

The gene calls are TRBV9 and TRBJ2-2; TRBD2 might be the D (5 bases). The CDR3 totals 12 residues. Germline V gene lookup returns CDR1 SGDLS and CDR2 YYNGEE. V was trimmed by 2 bases and J by 7 bases, leaving 6 bases between them. CDR3 coding DNA: TGTGCCAGCAGCGTGGGAGACGGGGAGCTGTTTTTT. Protein sequence: CASSVGDGELFF.

This clonotype occurred many times. J is TRBJ1-6 and V is TRBV7-2; a weak D match, TRBD1 (5 bases). Per germline, CDR1 SGHTA and CDR2 FQGNSA. V gave up 5 bases and J gave up 7 bases, with 9 bases separating them. The CDR3 runs to 13 residues. CDR3 DNA sequence: TGTGCCAGCAGCCCGGGGGGGAATTCACCCCTCCACTTT. Its protein product is CASSPGGNSPLHF.

This clonotype came up a few times. The J gene is TRBJ2-4, the V gene TRBV4-2, with 7 bases matching TRBD1. CDR3 size: 14 residues. The trim removed 6 bases at V and 7 bases at J, leaving 9 bases unmatched. Germline V gene sequence: CDR1 LGHNA, CDR2 YNFKEQ. Here the CDR3 DNA reads TGTGCCAGCAGACGTTGGGACAGCGACAACATTCAGTACTTC. This codes for CASRRWDSDNIQYF.

About this clonotype: A much larger clone differs from this one at a single base, so this may be a read error. CDR3: CASSLDGQGLGTDMQYF. CDR3 bases: TGTGCCAGCAGCTTGGACGGGCAGGGGTTGGGCACAGATATGCAGTATTTT. The rearrangement uses TRBV5-8 and TRBJ2-3; TRBD1 might be the D (6 bases). Germline V gives CDR1 SGHTS, CDR2 YDEGEE. The CDR3 covers 17 residues.

Details on this clonotype: This may be a read error: a much more frequent sequence differs by one nucleotide. This chain links TRBV6-2 or TRBV6-3 with TRBJ2-7; D ambiguous. Trimming removed 6 bases from V and 7 bases from J, with 13 bases in between. The CDR3 extends over 12 amino acids. Germline CDR1 reads MNHEY; CDR2 reads SVGEGT. CDR3: CASRSAYNEQYF. The CDR3 DNA is TGTGCCAGCAGATCCGCCTACAATGAGCAGTACTTC.

In this sample, this clonotype turned up many times. This rearrangement joins TRBV20-1 to TRBJ2-3; the match to TRBD1 covers 11 bases. The germline V gene encodes CDR1 DFQATT and CDR2 SNEGSKA (reference sequence). J lost 5 bases, V lost 2 bases, and 6 bases had no gene match. CDR3 length: 15 amino acids. The DNA of the CDR3 is TGCAGTGCTAGATTCCAGGACAGGGGGCAAGATACGCAGTATTTT. Its protein product is CSARFQDRGQDTQYF.

This clonotype was found many times. V usage is TRBV7-9 and J usage is TRBJ1-3, with 7 bases matching TRBD1. CDR1 is SEHNR and CDR2 is FQNEAQ in the germline V gene (reference sequence). The CDR3 loop spans 14 amino acids. With V trimmed by 4 bases and J by 4 bases, 4 bases remained unmatched. CDR3 in DNA: TGTGCCAGCAGCTCGACAGGGAGGGGAAACACCATATATTTT. Translating gives CASSSTGRGNTIYF.

The chain combines TRBV7-6 with TRBJ1-5; 7 bases agree with TRBD1. Germline assignment: CDR1 SGHVS and CDR2 FNYEAQ. V lost 5 bases to trimming and J lost 0 bases; unmatched junction nucleotides: 10. The CDR3 has 17 residues. The CDR3 reads CASSLQQGRLSNQPQHF. As DNA, the CDR3 is TGTGCCAGCAGCCTCCAACAGGGGAGGCTTAGCAATCAGCCCCAGCATTTT.

The rearrangement uses TRBV28 and TRBJ2-3, with TRBD2 identical over 11 bases. The germline gives CDR1 MDHEN, CDR2 SYDVKM. This CDR3 contains 16 residues. The junction had 8 bases not matched to a gene; V was cut back by 5 bases and J by 4 bases. The CDR3 loop reads CASSPIAGGLADTQYF. CDR3 coding DNA: TGTGCCAGCAGTCCAATAGCGGGGGGGCTCGCAGATACGCAGTATTTT.

This clonotype was recorded many times. The rearrangement uses TRBV20-1 and TRBJ2-7, with 12 bases that match TRBD2. Germline CDR1 and CDR2: DFQATT and SNEGSKA (reference sequence). With 6 bases clipped from V and 5 bases from J, the junction kept 8 bases outside the gene matches. This CDR3 comprises 14 residues. The CDR3 nucleotides are TGCAGTGCGACCCCTAGCGGGAGGGCCAACGAGCAGTACTTC. This translates into CSATPSGRANEQYF.

This clonotype was picked up many times. The chain carries TRBV12-3 or TRBV12-4 and TRBJ2-5; D uncertain. This CDR3 is 12 amino acids long. V shed 5 bases and J shed 2 bases, with 6 bases lying between them. Here the CDR3 reads CASSPQQETQYF. CDR3 nucleotide sequence: TGTGCCAGCAGTCCGCAACAAGAGACCCAGTACTTC.

This clonotype was counted many times. The CDR3 sequence: CAIRAEGGGNQPQHF. For the CDR3, the DNA is TGTGCCATCAGAGCCGAGGGGGGGGGCAATCAGCCCCAGCATTTT. This rearrangement joins TRBV10-3 to TRBJ1-5, with D possibly TRBD1 on 6 matching bases. V was pared by 6 bases and J by 2 bases, with 14 bases between. Germline assignment: CDR1 ENHRY and CDR2 SYGVKD. The CDR3 sequence is 15 residues long.

In this sample, this clonotype turned up many times. The chain is built from TRBV10-3 and TRBJ2-5, with D uncertain. The V end was cut by 3 bases, the J end by 4 bases, with 9 bases between. The germline V gene encodes CDR1 ENHRY and CDR2 SYGVKD. The CDR3 has 13 residues. In DNA, the CDR3 is TGTGCCATCAGTGATGGTGTAGCAGAGACCCAGTACTTC. This translates into CAISDGVAETQYF.

This clonotype was seen a few times. The chain joins TRBV6-2 or TRBV6-3 to TRBJ2-3; 8 bases are a match to TRBD2. The CDR3 covers 14 residues. V shed 5 bases, J shed 6 bases, and the junction held 7 bases outside the gene matches. Germline V gene sequence: CDR1 MNHEY, CDR2 SVGEGT. The CDR3 spells CASSLLVAGDTQYF. In DNA, the CDR3 is TGTGCCAGCAGTCTCCTGGTAGCGGGGGATACGCAGTATTTT.

This clonotype was seen a handful of times. The chain uses TRBV13 and TRBJ2-7; 9 bases fit TRBD2. Germline-derived CDR1 and CDR2 are PRHDT and FYEKMQ (reference sequence). The J segment lost 5 bases and the V segment lost 5 bases, leaving 10 bases of the junction unmatched. The CDR3 covers 15 residues. Written as DNA, the CDR3 is TGTGCCAGCAGCCAATGGGCGGGGGGGCGTGACGAGCAGTACTTC. The encoded protein is CASSQWAGGRDEQYF.

This clonotype was counted ten times or more. The rearrangement links TRBV5-1 to TRBJ1-2; the D is unclear. Trimming took 0 bases from V and 3 from J, leaving 9 bases between them. Germline V gives CDR1 SGHRS, CDR2 YFSETQ. The CDR3 is made up of 14 amino acids. The CDR3 DNA reads as TGCGCCAGCAGCTTGGCCAGCCCCGACTATGGCTACACCTTC. Its protein product is CASSLASPDYGYTF. The entire variable domain, with the rest obtained from reference TRBV5-1 and TRBJ1-2, is as follows: KAGVTQTPRYLIKTRGQQVTLSCSPISGHRSVSWYQQTPGQGLQFLFEYFSETQRNKGNFPGRFSGRQFSNSRSEMNVSTLELGDSALYLCASSLASPDYGYTFGSGTRLTVV.

This chain uses TRBV6-1 with TRBJ2-7, with D possibly being TRBD1 (6 bases). Germline-derived CDR1 and CDR2 are MNHNS and SASEGT. The CDR3 is made up of 16 amino acids. Trimming removed 5 bases from V and 3 bases from J, with 20 bases in between. CDR3 sequence: CASSPTQGPTVYEQYF. CDR3 coding DNA: TGTGCCAGCAGTCCGACACAGGGTCCTACCGTCTACGAGCAGTACTTC.

CDR3 residues: CASSISWTGGTEAFF. The DNA for the CDR3 is TGTGCCAGTAGTATTTCCTGGACAGGGGGCACTGAAGCTTTCTTT. V is TRBV19 and J is TRBJ1-1, with 10 bases matching TRBD1. The length of the CDR3 is 15 residues. CDR1 and CDR2 (germline): LNHDA, SQIVND (reference sequence). V dropped 3 bases and J dropped 4; count of bases not matched to a gene: 5.